Each of the 20 T cell receptor beta chains below was sequenced from the same sample in a study of cytomegalovirus exposure and HLA in healthy donors. Sequencing was performed with immunoSEQ multiplex PCR; in TCRdb, only in-frame clones are kept and a portion is missing. The table records over 200,000 clones, approximately 80% of them present only once. Sequenced sample: PBMCs. These TCRs come from a woman aged 25 to 39 in good health and CMV-seropositive.

V gene TRBV5-1 combines with J gene TRBJ2-3; a possible D gene is TRBD2 (5 bases). The V end lost 4 bases, the J end lost 0 bases, and 18 bases lay between the germline ends. The CDR3 spans 17 residues. Germline V CDR1 and CDR2: SGHRS, YFSETQ. The CDR3 nucleotides are TGCGCCAGCAGCCCATCACGTGGTGGGAGCAGCACAGATACGCAGTATTTT. Protein: CASSPSRGGSSTDTQYF.

In the case of this clone: It is unclear where the CDR3 begins or ends on the DNA, so no DNA is shown, and the CDR3 is as TCRdb lists it. The rearrangement uses TRBV6-5 and TRBJ1-1. Germline CDR1 is MNHEY and CDR2 is SVGAGI. The CDR3 is 12 residues long, counting both termini. This CDR3 is CASSTSNTEAFF.

CDR3 region: CASSVKGQLNEKLFF. DNA for the CDR3: TGTGCCAGCAGCGTAAAGGGACAGCTTAATGAAAAACTGTTTTTT. The genes are TRBV9 and TRBJ1-4; 7 positions match TRBD1. CDR1 SGDLS and CDR2 YYNGEE come from the germline V gene. The trim removed 1 base at V and 4 bases at J, leaving 4 bases unmatched. This CDR3 spans 15 amino acids.

The chain joins TRBV4-3 to TRBJ2-2, with 7 bases aligning to TRBD2. Germline CDR1 reads LGHNA; CDR2 reads YSLEER. The length of the CDR3 is 15 residues. V dropped 2 bases and J dropped 6; count of bases not matched to a gene: 6. The CDR3 coding sequence is TGCGCCAGCAGCCAAATGAGCGGGGCAGCCGGGGAGCTGTTTTTT. This codes for CASSQMSGAAGELFF.

The chain employs TRBV6-1 and TRBJ2-7; possibly TRBD1 for D (5 bases). Germline-derived CDR1 and CDR2 are MNHNS and SASEGT. This CDR3 region has 13 residues. V was trimmed by 8 bases and J by 3 bases, leaving 14 bases between them. CDR3 sequence reads: CASSMIRVYEQYF. The CDR3 DNA is TGTGCCAGCTCCATGATCAGGGTCTACGAGCAGTACTTC.

This rearrangement joins TRBV4-2 to TRBJ1-2, with TRBD1 identical over 10 bases. This CDR3 has 15 amino acids. CDR1 is LGHNA and CDR2 is YNFKEQ in the germline V gene. The ends lost 4 bases at V and 3 bases at J; junction bases unmatched: 5. Here the CDR3 reads CASSPGQGKDYGYTF. The DNA of the CDR3 is TGTGCCAGCAGCCCGGGACAGGGGAAGGACTATGGCTACACCTTC.

This clone was counted a single time. The rearrangement uses TRBV30 and TRBJ1-2; 9 positions agree with TRBD1. The CDR3 is 15 residues long. Losses at the gene ends were 2 bases for V and 2 bases for J; bases not matched to a gene: 6. Per the germline V gene, CDR1 is GTSNPN and CDR2 is SVGIG (reference sequence). CDR3 DNA sequence: TGTGCCTGGAGTCCCGGGACAGGGTTAAACTATGGCTACACCTTC. Encoded protein: CAWSPGTGLNYGYTF.

The chain links TRBV29-1 to TRBJ1-2, with D perhaps TRBD1 (5 bases). CDR1 and CDR2 (germline): SQVTM, ANQGSEA. The V end was cut by 1 base, the J end by 5 bases, with 20 bases between. The CDR3 length is 16 residues. The CDR3 nucleotides read TGCAGCGTTGAAGCTCCGCTCCAGGGACGAGGGTATGGCTACACCTTC. As protein: CSVEAPLQGRGYGYTF. Full variable domain (rest looked up from reference TRBV29-1 and TRBJ1-2): SAVISQKPSRDICQRGTSLTIQCQVDSQVTMMFWYRQQPGQSLTLIATANQGSEATYESGFVIDKFPISRPNLTFSTLTVSNMSPEDSSIYLCSVEAPLQGRGYGYTFGSGTRLTVV.

This sequence joins TRBV2 and TRBJ1-1, with D unclear. V dropped 8 bases and J dropped 1 base, with 5 bases sitting between them. CDR1 SNHLY and CDR2 FYNNEI come from the germline V gene. The CDR3 has 11 amino acids. CDR3 sequence reads: CASPGNTEAFF. The CDR3 nucleotides are TGTGCCAGCCCGGGGAACACTGAAGCTTTCTTT. The variable domain in full, with the rest retrieved from reference TRBV2 and TRBJ1-1, is EPEVTQTPSHQVTQMGQEVILRCVPISNHLYFYWYRQILGQKVEFLVSFYNNEISEKSEIFDDQFSVERPDGSNFTLKIRSTKLEDSAMYFCASPGNTEAFFGQGTRLTVV.

The chain links TRBV6-6 to TRBJ1-1; 8 bases map to TRBD1. V lost 10 bases to trimming and J lost 1 base; unmatched junction nucleotides: 8. The CDR3 totals 14 residues. Germline assignment: CDR1 MNHNY and CDR2 SVGAGI (reference sequence). The DNA of the CDR3 is TGTGCCACTCACAGGACAGGGCAGAACACTGAAGCTTTCTTT. It encodes CATHRTGQNTEAFF.

This chain joins TRBV6-5 and TRBJ2-1; D perhaps matches TRBD2 (6 bases). Germline V gene sequence: CDR1 MNHEY, CDR2 SVGAGI. Trimming took off 0 bases at V and 8 bases at J, with 11 bases between the two ends. The CDR3 has 14 amino acids. Here the CDR3 reads CASSYSGGGDEQFF. The CDR3 DNA reads TGTGCCAGCAGTTACTCGGGAGGAGGTGATGAGCAGTTCTTC.

A single count supports this clone. This sequence joins TRBV4-3 and TRBJ1-2, with D perhaps TRBD1 (5 bases). Trimming pared 4 bases from V and 4 bases from J, leaving 16 bases between. The length of the CDR3 is 15 residues. Per germline, CDR1 LGHNA and CDR2 YSLEER. This CDR3 reads CASSLLGTGIYGYTF. CDR3 in DNA: TGCGCCAGCAGCCTACTGGGGACCGGGATCTATGGCTACACCTTC.

The chain joins TRBV9 to TRBJ2-7, with 11 bases identical to TRBD2. CDR1 SGDLS and CDR2 YYNGEE come from the germline V gene. This CDR3 has 15 residues. The J segment lost 2 bases and the V segment lost 4 bases, leaving 5 bases of the junction unmatched. CDR3 region: CASSLGSGRAYEQYF. As DNA, the CDR3 is TGTGCCAGCAGCCTCGGTAGCGGGAGGGCCTACGAGCAGTACTTC.

This clone was seen only once. The genes are TRBV7-8 and TRBJ2-1; 7 bases are shared with TRBD2. After removal of 3 bases from V and 9 bases from J, the junction contained 8 bases not matched to a gene. The CDR3 spans 14 residues. From germline, CDR1 is SGHVS and CDR2 FQNEAQ. The CDR3, as DNA: TGTGCCAGCAGCTTCCCTAGCGGAAGTGGTGAGCAGTTCTTC. Protein sequence: CASSFPSGSGEQFF.

The rearrangement joins TRBV28 to TRBJ1-5; 7 positions match TRBD1. V was clipped by 4 bases and J by 9 bases; unmatched bases: 9. CDR1 and CDR2 from the germline V gene are MDHEN and SYDVKM. The CDR3 runs 14 residues. The CDR3 region is CASSSNRGRRPQHF. The CDR3 nucleotides are TGTGCCAGCAGTTCGAACAGGGGCCGGAGGCCCCAGCATTTT.

V usage is TRBV2 and J usage is TRBJ2-4, with D hard to call. This CDR3 region has 15 residues. Trimming stripped 6 bases from V and 5 bases from J, with 17 bases between. In germline, CDR1 is SNHLY, CDR2 FYNNEI. CDR3 in DNA: TGTGCCAGCAGACAAAGCTTAAGTGGGCAAAACATTCAGTACTTC. Amino acid sequence: CASRQSLSGQNIQYF.

The chain combines TRBV19 with TRBJ2-5, with 9 bases lining up with TRBD2. Germline trimming cut 1 base from V and 4 bases from J; bases unmatched to any gene: 7. The V gene's germline CDR1 is LNHDA and CDR2 SQIVND (reference sequence). The CDR3 covers 16 residues. The CDR3 DNA follows: TGTGCCAGTAGTATAGCGGGCGGGAGGGCCCGAGAGACCCAGTACTTC. As protein: CASSIAGGRARETQYF.

CDR3 sequence (DNA): TGCGCCAGCAGCTTGAGGCAGGGGGCTTACGAGCAGTACTTC. Translating gives CASSLRQGAYEQYF. V and J are TRBV5-1 and TRBJ2-7; 8 bases agree with TRBD1. The length of the CDR3 is 14 residues. Germline lookup yields CDR1 SGHRS and CDR2 YFSETQ. The trim removed 1 base at V and 4 bases at J, leaving 4 bases unmatched. Looking up the rest from reference TRBV5-1 and TRBJ2-7 gives the full variable domain: KAGVTQTPRYLIKTRGQQVTLSCSPISGHRSVSWYQQTPGQGLQFLFEYFSETQRNKGNFPGRFSGRQFSNSRSEMNVSTLELGDSALYLCASSLRQGAYEQYFGPGTRLTVT.

The gene calls are TRBV2 and TRBJ2-3; D possibly corresponds to TRBD1 (5 bases). The germline CDR1 and CDR2 sequences are SNHLY and FYNNEI. The CDR3 is 14 amino acids. V was cut by 6 bases and J by 2 bases, with 12 bases left in between. The CDR3 is CASRDQGITDTQYF. In DNA, the CDR3 is TGTGCCAGCAGGGACCAGGGTATCACAGATACGCAGTATTTT.

The rearrangement joins TRBV28 to TRBJ1-2; TRBD1 agrees at 7 bases. Looked up from germline, CDR1 is MDHEN and CDR2 is SYDVKM. V trimming: 7 bases; J trimming: 3 bases; junction bases outside the gene matches: 11. The CDR3 is 15 amino acids. As DNA, the CDR3 is TGTGCCAGCAAATCCCCTAGGGGGCAGTACTATGGCTACACCTTC. Its protein is CASKSPRGQYYGYTF.